This T cell receptor beta chain originates from a study of blood T cell repertoires in COVID-19 (dated by TCRdb to about 2020). A note on the overall study: Samples from collaborators originated in the United States, Italy and Spain and spanned both the acute and convalescent phases of COVID-19. The prospective study material was composed of cDNA or gDNA derived from T cells, B-cell-depleted T cells, or PBMCs. The dataset comprised deeply sampled blood TCRbeta repertoires from subjects exposed to, actively infected with, or recovered from COVID-19. The repertoires were released in a freely available public database meant as a resource for research on the immune response to SARS-CoV-2. Samples came from the ongoing ImmuneRACE study (first 160 participants) plus 1,254 subjects from 6 global collaborators. A de-identified subject ID, COVID-19 status, age in years and sex were almost always included in the sample metadata. Where available, HLA class I and class II types were taken from metadata supplied by the sample provider and were not determined by assay-based typing. The full study reports these points: The amount of clinical and demographic metadata varied by source and participant and was provided uncurated.

With regard to this clone: Its target antigen remains unknown. It has no much larger one-base neighbor in the sample; base qualities were not kept.

In Seattle, one collaborating source enrolled patients while the infection was active and tracked those patients longitudinally over the course of disease. Each collaborating institution followed its own protocols to collect whole blood in K2EDTA tubes. Collaborator samples were shipped for TCRbeta analysis as frozen whole blood, isolated PBMCs, or DNA extracted from either sample type. TCRbeta CDR3 regions were amplified from genomic DNA by means of the immunoSEQ Assay, a bias-controlled multiplex PCR. Regarding the original processing steps: The number of nucleated cells in each sample was estimated by amplification of reference gene primers within the assay. To quantify the absolute abundance of each unique TCRbeta CDR3 rearrangement, sequence reads were collapsed and filtered. For each sample, productive Simpson clonality was calculated as the square root of Simpson's diversity index across productive rearrangements. The source is immuneACCESS, and TCRdb retained only in-frame sequences with V and J called. Part of the clones is not carried over; for the studies checked, unresolved V genes explain less than half of this, and the remainder is unexplained. V, J and clone size reflect that table, while D and trimming were determined from the DNA. The sample table records hundreds of thousands of clones; more than 75% of these occur just once. The ten most abundant clones make up around 10% of the sample.

The sample was peripheral blood. This receptor was taken from a man in his fifties with COVID-19, enrolled during active disease.

The CDR3 region has the sequence CASSLQAHPAYEQYF. The sequenced DNA is TGTGCCAGCAGCCTACAGGCCCACCCCGCCTACGAGCAGTACTTC. The receptor chain draws on TRBV3-1 (or the pseudogene TRBV3-2) and TRBJ2-7; matching of 5 bases hints at TRBD1 as the D gene. CDR1 and CDR2, looked up from the germline V gene (reference sequence), are LGHDT and YNNKEL. V and J lose 4 bases and 2 bases, and a span of 15 bases separates them. The CDR3 runs 15 amino acids, cysteine and phenylalanine included. CDR3 DNA only is kept here, 45 bases in frame from base 1.